The table lists the clone carrying this T cell receptor beta chain with a few counts. The CDR3 contains 13 residues. V lost 8 bases, J lost 5 bases, and 13 bases lay in between. Per the germline V gene, CDR1 is WSHSY and CDR2 is SAAADI. Sequenced by immunoSEQ multiplex PCR; TCRdb stores in-frame clones only, minus some. Among about 320,000 clones listed, just over 85% were seen once. This record belongs to a study of blood T cell repertoires in COVID-19. Enrollees, about 18 to 95 years old, lived in 24 US areas. The chain employs TRBV10-2 and TRBJ2-1; D perhaps matches TRBD2 (5 bases). The clonotype originates from a woman between 18 and 29 years old who had recovered from COVID-19. The material sequenced was PBMCs or T cells enriched from blood (not recorded which). DNA of the CDR3: TGCGCCAGCCGAACGGACTTCGACAATGAGCAGTTCTTC. Its translation: CASRTDFDNEQFF.